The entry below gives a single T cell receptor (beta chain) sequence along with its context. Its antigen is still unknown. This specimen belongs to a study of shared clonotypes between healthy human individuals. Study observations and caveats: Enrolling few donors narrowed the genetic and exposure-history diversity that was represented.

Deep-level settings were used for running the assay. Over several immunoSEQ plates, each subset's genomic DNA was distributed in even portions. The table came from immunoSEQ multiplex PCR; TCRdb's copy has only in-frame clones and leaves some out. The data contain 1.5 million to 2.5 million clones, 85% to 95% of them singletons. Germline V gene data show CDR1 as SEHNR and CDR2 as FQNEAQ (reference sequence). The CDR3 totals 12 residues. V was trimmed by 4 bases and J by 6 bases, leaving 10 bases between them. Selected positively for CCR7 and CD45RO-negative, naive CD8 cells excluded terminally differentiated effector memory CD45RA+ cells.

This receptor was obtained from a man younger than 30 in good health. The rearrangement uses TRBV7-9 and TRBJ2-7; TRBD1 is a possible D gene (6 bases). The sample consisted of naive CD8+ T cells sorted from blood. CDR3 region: CASSSDRTEQYF. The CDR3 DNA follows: TGTGCCAGCAGCTCCGACAGGACCGAGCAGTACTTC.